These T cell receptor beta chains were read from a single sample in a study of T cells in localized non-small cell lung cancer. Assay used: immunoSEQ multiplex PCR; TCRdb lists only in-frame clones, some missing. The sample comprises fewer than 3,000 clones, under 30% of which are singletons, and 5.8% rests with the top ten. Specimen: lung tumor tissue, collected before any cancer treatment. These receptors were collected from a woman between 35 and 70 years old with stage I lung adenocarcinoma. The CDR3 runs from the conserved cysteine through the conserved F or W. The order of the fields is J gene, clone size, D gene, V gene, CDR3 protein, CDR3 DNA. A D gene is named only where the DNA matches it firmly. Not all rows give a size; the values are once, few, many and, for expanded clones, a class.

j_gene: TRBJ2-7
abundance: medium-sized
d_gene: .
v_gene: TRBV6-8
CDR3aa: CASSLGHQYEQYF
CDR3nt: TGTGCCAGCAGTTTGGGACACCAATACGAGCAGTACTTC

j_gene: TRBJ2-1
abundance: medium-sized
d_gene: TRBD2
v_gene: TRBV6-8
CDR3aa: CASSYSEASGANEQFF
CDR3nt: TGTGCCAGCAGTTACTCGGAGGCTAGCGGGGCCAATGAGCAGTTCTTC

j_gene: TRBJ1-2
abundance: .
d_gene: .
v_gene: TRBV6-8
CDR3aa: CASSRSRSNYGYTF
CDR3nt: TGTGCCAGCAGCCGCAGCCGAAGCAACTATGGCTACACCTTC

j_gene: TRBJ1-1
abundance: few
d_gene: TRBD1
v_gene: TRBV28
CDR3aa: CASSSRTGRNTEAFF
CDR3nt: TGTGCCAGCAGTTCCAGGACAGGGAGGAACACTGAAGCTTTCTTT

j_gene: TRBJ1-5
abundance: .
d_gene: .
v_gene: TRBV11-3
CDR3aa: CASSLSYSNQPQHF
CDR3nt: TGTGCCAGCAGCTTATCCTATAGCAATCAGCCCCAGCATTTT

j_gene: TRBJ1-2
abundance: .
d_gene: .
v_gene: TRBV5-1
CDR3aa: CASRYREGDYGYTF
CDR3nt: TGCGCCAGCAGGTACAGGGAGGGGGACTATGGCTACACCTTC

j_gene: TRBJ2-5
abundance: few
d_gene: .
v_gene: TRBV9
CDR3aa: CASSVDPIGETQYF
CDR3nt: TGTGCCAGCAGCGTAGACCCCATCGGGGAGACCCAGTACTTC

j_gene: TRBJ2-1
abundance: medium-sized
d_gene: .
v_gene: TRBV11-3
CDR3aa: CASSLDRGWAGEQFF
CDR3nt: TGTGCCAGCAGCTTAGATCGGGGTTGGGCGGGAGAGCAGTTCTTC

j_gene: TRBJ2-7
abundance: .
d_gene: TRBD1
v_gene: TRBV19
CDR3aa: CASNSPGTGSYEQYF
CDR3nt: TGTGCCAGTAATTCCCCCGGGACAGGCTCCTACGAGCAGTACTTC

j_gene: TRBJ1-2
abundance: many
d_gene: TRBD1
v_gene: TRBV23-1
CDR3aa: CASSQGGGGNYGYTF
CDR3nt: TGCGCCAGCAGCCAAGGAGGGGGCGGTAACTATGGCTACACCTTC

j_gene: TRBJ1-4
abundance: .
d_gene: .
v_gene: TRBV10-3
CDR3aa: CAISESLSGATNEKLFF
CDR3nt: TGTGCCATCAGTGAGTCTCTCAGCGGAGCAACTAATGAAAAACTGTTTTTT

j_gene: TRBJ2-1
abundance: .
d_gene: TRBD2
v_gene: TRBV12-5
CDR3aa: CASGSGTSGRRSYNEQFF
CDR3nt: TGTGCTAGTGGTTCCGGGACTAGCGGGAGGCGTTCCTACAATGAGCAGTTCTTC

j_gene: TRBJ2-1
abundance: .
d_gene: TRBD2
v_gene: TRBV11-3
CDR3aa: CASSLVLPSGGNQFF
CDR3nt: TGTGCCAGCAGCTTAGTCCTCCCTAGCGGAGGAAATCAGTTCTTC

j_gene: TRBJ2-6
abundance: .
d_gene: .
v_gene: TRBV19
CDR3aa: CASSPHRERPTNVLTF
CDR3nt: TGTGCCAGTAGTCCTCACAGGGAGCGACCCACCAACGTCCTGACTTTC

j_gene: TRBJ2-2
abundance: few
d_gene: TRBD1
v_gene: TRBV6-8
CDR3aa: CASGTGDTGELFF
CDR3nt: TGTGCCAGCGGGACAGGGGACACCGGGGAGCTGTTTTTT

j_gene: TRBJ1-3
abundance: few
d_gene: .
v_gene: TRBV9
CDR3aa: CAGAGTGPLFSGNTIYF
CDR3nt: TGTGCCGGGGCAGGGACGGGACCTCTTTTTTCTGGAAACACCATATATTTT

j_gene: TRBJ2-5
abundance: .
d_gene: TRBD2
v_gene: TRBV18
CDR3aa: CASSLTLQTSASTLGETQYF
CDR3nt: TGTGCCAGCTCACTGACTCTCCAGACTAGCGCCTCTACATTGGGGGAGACCCAGTACTTC

j_gene: TRBJ1-1
abundance: .
d_gene: TRBD1
v_gene: TRBV30
CDR3aa: CAWSAPQGAYTEAFF
CDR3nt: TGTGCCTGGAGTGCCCCTCAGGGGGCGTACACTGAAGCTTTCTTT

j_gene: TRBJ2-2
abundance: .
d_gene: .
v_gene: TRBV25-1
CDR3aa: CASSRGITGELFF
CDR3nt: TGTGCCAGCAGCCGGGGAATCACCGGGGAGCTGTTTTTT

j_gene: TRBJ1-3
abundance: .
d_gene: .
v_gene: TRBV14
CDR3aa: CASSPDVGSGNTIYF
CDR3nt: TGTGCCAGCAGCCCCGACGTCGGCTCTGGAAACACCATATATTTT

j_gene: TRBJ2-7
abundance: .
d_gene: TRBD2
v_gene: TRBV30
CDR3aa: CAWSGMGLYEQYF
CDR3nt: TGTGCCTGGAGCGGGATGGGACTATACGAGCAGTACTTC

j_gene: TRBJ1-1
abundance: medium-sized
d_gene: TRBD1
v_gene: TRBV11-3
CDR3aa: CASSLDRGRDTEAFF
CDR3nt: TGTGCCAGCAGCTTGGACAGGGGGAGGGACACTGAAGCTTTCTTT

j_gene: TRBJ2-2
abundance: .
d_gene: TRBD2
v_gene: TRBV5-1
CDR3aa: CASSLGAGGTGELFF
CDR3nt: TGCGCCAGCAGCTTGGGTGCGGGAGGCACCGGGGAGCTGTTTTTT

j_gene: TRBJ1-1
abundance: few
d_gene: TRBD1
v_gene: TRBV11-3
CDR3aa: CASSLDSPGGSTEAFF
CDR3nt: TGTGCCAGCAGCTTAGATTCCCCAGGGGGAAGCACTGAAGCTTTCTTT

j_gene: TRBJ1-1
abundance: few
d_gene: .
v_gene: TRBV6-8
CDR3aa: CASSQRTANTEAFF
CDR3nt: TGTGCCAGCAGTCAACGGACAGCGAACACTGAAGCTTTCTTT

j_gene: TRBJ1-1
abundance: few
d_gene: .
v_gene: TRBV10-3
CDR3aa: CAISESGRAEAFF
CDR3nt: TGTGCCATCAGTGAGTCGGGGCGAGCTGAAGCTTTCTTT

j_gene: TRBJ1-2
abundance: .
d_gene: .
v_gene: TRBV19
CDR3aa: CASRLAHSNYGYTF
CDR3nt: TGTGCCAGTAGATTGGCACACTCTAACTATGGCTACACCTTC

j_gene: TRBJ2-7
abundance: once
d_gene: .
v_gene: TRBV28
CDR3aa: CASSLLRYEQYF
CDR3nt: TGTGCCAGCAGTTTGTTGCGATACGAGCAGTACTTC